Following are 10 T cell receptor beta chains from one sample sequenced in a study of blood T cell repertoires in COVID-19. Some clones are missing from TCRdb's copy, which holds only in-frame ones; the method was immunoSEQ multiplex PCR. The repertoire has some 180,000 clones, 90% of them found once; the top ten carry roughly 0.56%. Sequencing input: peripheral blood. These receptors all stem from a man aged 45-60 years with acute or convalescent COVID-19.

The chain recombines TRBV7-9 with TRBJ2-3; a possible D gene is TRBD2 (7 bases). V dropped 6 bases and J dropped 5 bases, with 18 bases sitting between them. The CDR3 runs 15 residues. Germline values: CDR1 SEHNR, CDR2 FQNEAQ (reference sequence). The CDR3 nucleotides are TGTGCCAGCAGTCCCCGACGGGGGGCGGTAGATACGCAGTATTTT. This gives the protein CASSPRRGAVDTQYF.

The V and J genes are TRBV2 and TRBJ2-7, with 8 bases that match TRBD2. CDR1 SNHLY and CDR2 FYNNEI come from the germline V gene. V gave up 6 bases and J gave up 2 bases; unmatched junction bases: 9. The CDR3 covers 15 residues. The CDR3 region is CASRYSGVGTYEQYF. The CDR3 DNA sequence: TGTGCCAGCAGATATAGCGGGGTGGGAACCTACGAGCAGTACTTC.

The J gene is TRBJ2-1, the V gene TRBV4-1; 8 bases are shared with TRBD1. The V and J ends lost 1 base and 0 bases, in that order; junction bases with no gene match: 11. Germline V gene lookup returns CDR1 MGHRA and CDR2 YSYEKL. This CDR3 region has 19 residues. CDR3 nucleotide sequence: TGCGCCAGCAGCCAAGCCGCGGGGCAGGGGGCCAGCTCCTACAATGAGCAGTTCTTC. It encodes CASSQAAGQGASSYNEQFF.

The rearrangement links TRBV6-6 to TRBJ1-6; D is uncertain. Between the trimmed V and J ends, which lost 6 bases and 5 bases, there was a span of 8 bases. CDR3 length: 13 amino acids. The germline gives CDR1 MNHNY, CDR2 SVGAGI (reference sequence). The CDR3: CASSLGHNSPLHF. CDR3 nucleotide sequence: TGTGCCAGCAGCCTAGGTCATAATTCACCCCTCCACTTT.

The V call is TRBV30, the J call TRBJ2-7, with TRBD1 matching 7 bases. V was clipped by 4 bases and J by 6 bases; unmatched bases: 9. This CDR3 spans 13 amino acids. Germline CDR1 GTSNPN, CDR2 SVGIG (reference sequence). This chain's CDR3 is CAWKKQGVVEQYF. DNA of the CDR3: TGTGCCTGGAAAAAGCAGGGGGTGGTCGAGCAGTACTTC.

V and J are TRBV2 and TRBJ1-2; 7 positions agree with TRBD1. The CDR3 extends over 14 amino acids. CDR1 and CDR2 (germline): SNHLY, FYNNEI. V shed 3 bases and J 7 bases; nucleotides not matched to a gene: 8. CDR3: CASSETGKRSGYTF. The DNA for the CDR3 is TGTGCCAGCAGTGAGACAGGGAAACGGAGTGGCTACACCTTC.

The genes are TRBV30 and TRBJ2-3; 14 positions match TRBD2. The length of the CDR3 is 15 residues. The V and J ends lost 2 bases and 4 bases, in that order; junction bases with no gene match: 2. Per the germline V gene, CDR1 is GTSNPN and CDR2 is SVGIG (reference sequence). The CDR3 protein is CAWSLGLAGADTQYF. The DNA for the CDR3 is TGTGCCTGGAGTCTGGGACTAGCGGGGGCAGATACGCAGTATTTT.

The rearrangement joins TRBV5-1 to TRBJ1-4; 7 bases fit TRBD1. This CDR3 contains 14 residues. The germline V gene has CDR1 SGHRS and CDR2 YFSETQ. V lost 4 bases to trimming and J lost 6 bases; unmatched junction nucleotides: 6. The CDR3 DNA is TGCGCCAGCAGCCCCACAGGGGTGGATGAAAAACTGTTTTTT. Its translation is CASSPTGVDEKLFF.

DNA for the CDR3: TGTGCCTGGATGGGTTCCGGGAATTCACCCCTCCACTTT. As protein: CAWMGSGNSPLHF. The J gene is TRBJ1-6, the V gene TRBV30; no definite D call. There are 13 residues in the CDR3. Germline CDR1 reads GTSNPN; CDR2 reads SVGIG (reference sequence). Trimming removed 4 bases at V and 7 bases at J, with 11 bases between. The full variable domain, in which reference TRBV30 and TRBJ1-6 provide the parts outside the CDR3, is SQTIHQWPATLVQPVGSPLSLECTVEGTSNPNLYWYRQAAGRGLQLLFYSVGIGQISSEVPQNLSASRPQDRQFILSSKKLLLSDSGFYLCAWMGSGNSPLHFGNGTRLTVT.

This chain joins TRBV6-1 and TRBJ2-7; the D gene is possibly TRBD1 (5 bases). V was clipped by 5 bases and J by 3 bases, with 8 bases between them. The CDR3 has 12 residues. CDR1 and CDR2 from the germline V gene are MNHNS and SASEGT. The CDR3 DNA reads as TGTGCCAGCAGTTCTAGGGGCTACGAGCAGTACGTC. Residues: CASSSRGYEQYV.